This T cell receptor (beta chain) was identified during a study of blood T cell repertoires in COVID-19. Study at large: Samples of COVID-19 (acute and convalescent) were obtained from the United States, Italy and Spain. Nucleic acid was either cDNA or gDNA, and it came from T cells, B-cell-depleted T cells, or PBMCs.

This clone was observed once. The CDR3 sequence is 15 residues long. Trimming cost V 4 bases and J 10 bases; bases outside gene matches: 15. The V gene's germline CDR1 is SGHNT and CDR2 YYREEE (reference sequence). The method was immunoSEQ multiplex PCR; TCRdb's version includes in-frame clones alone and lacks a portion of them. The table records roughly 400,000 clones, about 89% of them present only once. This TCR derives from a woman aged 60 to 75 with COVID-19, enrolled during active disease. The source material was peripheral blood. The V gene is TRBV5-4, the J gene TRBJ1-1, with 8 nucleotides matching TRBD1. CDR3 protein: CASSQQTDRVRVAFF. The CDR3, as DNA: TGTGCCAGCAGCCAACAAACGGACAGGGTTCGCGTAGCTTTCTTT.